The T cell receptor beta chain described here comes from a study of spatial heterogeneity in lung cancer. TCRdb itself ran the 5' RACE reads through MiXCR, one entry per CDR3 protein. The sample lists about 27,000 distinct CDR3 sequences; roughly 6.9% were seen once. Time point of the sample: sample taken at primary tumor resection. Patients with untreated early-stage non-small cell lung cancer, numbering around 71, were the donors. Sequencing of whole RNA from tumor, nontumor lung or frozen PBMC involved no sorting. Findings and limits, study-wide: Ubiquitous and regional expanded TCR counts tracked ubiquitous and regional nonsynonymous mutations, respectively. Tumor mutation counts were tracked by expanded intratumoral alpha and beta TCR counts.

Per germline, CDR1 SGHRS and CDR2 YFSETQ. V dropped 4 bases and J dropped 1 base, with 8 bases sitting between them. This CDR3 contains 13 residues. This clonotype qualifies as medium-sized (0.01 to 0.1%). Its antigen remains unidentified. Sequencing used lung tumor tissue, obtained at surgery. The chain carries TRBV5-1 and TRBJ1-2; the D is unclear. The source of this sequence is a male donor with early-stage non-small cell lung cancer. DNA for the CDR3: TGCGCCAGCAGCCCAACACTTAACTATGGCTACACCTTC. This gives the protein CASSPTLNYGYTF.